This T cell receptor (beta chain) appears in the sequencing data of a study of long-term antiretroviral therapy in people with HIV. The study drew at least one pre-ART and at least two post-ART PBMC samples from every donor. Cryopreserved PBMC, at about 0.9-10 million per sample, were present before DNA extraction. Looked up from germline, CDR1 is MNHEY and CDR2 is SMNVEV (reference sequence). The CDR3 has 13 amino acids. The V and J ends lost 3 bases and 5 bases respectively, with 8 bases between them. Version v3.0 of the immunoSEQ assay was performed at survey level. Profiling relied on immunoSEQ multiplex PCR, and the TCRdb table lists in-frame clones only, not all of them. Among about 39,000 clones listed, more than 70% were seen once.

The TCR sequence derives from a woman in her forties or fifties with HIV. Sequenced material: unsorted PBMCs, taken 3.1 years after starting antiretroviral therapy. The rearrangement joins TRBV27 to TRBJ2-1, with D perhaps TRBD2 (6 bases). The CDR3 DNA reads TGTGCCAGCAGTTTCTCGGGGGACAATGAGCAGTTCTTC. It is translated as CASSFSGDNEQFF.